Listed below are T cell receptor beta chains from one sample, sequenced in a study of radiotherapy plus CTLA-4 blockade in lung cancer. TCRdb's table, derived via immunoSEQ multiplex PCR, lists solely in-frame clones and lacks some. Of about 100,000 clones listed, under 90% are singletons. Specimen: peripheral blood, collected from a patient treated with radiotherapy plus ipilimumab. The receptors were gathered from a human donor with non-small cell lung cancer who had stable disease on radiotherapy plus ipilimumab. Both conserved end residues are part of each CDR3. D genes are given only for firm matches. Rows may omit the clone size; those that give it use once, few, many or a size class.

clone size,V gene,D gene,J gene,CDR3 DNA,CDR3 protein
.,TRBV6-5,.,TRBJ1-1,TGTGCCAGCAGTTACCAGATTAACACTGAAGCTTTCTTT,CASSYQINTEAFF
once,TRBV7-9,TRBD1,TRBJ1-1,TGTGCCAGCAGACGGACAGGGGGCACTGAAGCTTTCTTT,CASRRTGGTEAFF
.,TRBV6-6,.,TRBJ2-7,TGTGCCAGCAGTCCCACCGGGACCGTGGGGGAGCAGTACTTC,CASSPTGTVGEQYF
.,TRBV19,TRBD1,TRBJ1-6,TGTGCCAGTAGTATCGACAGGGCGGCTTCACCCCTCCACTTT,CASSIDRAASPLHF
.,TRBV7-3,.,TRBJ2-1,TGTGCCAGCAGCTTATTAGGACTGAATAACAATGAGCAGTTCTTC,CASSLLGLNNNEQFF
.,TRBV6-5,TRBD1,TRBJ2-7,TGTGCCAGCAGTCCGCTCACAGGGGAAACCGCGTCGTACTTC,CASSPLTGETASYF
.,TRBV6-5,.,TRBJ1-2,TGTGCCACCGCGGAGGGGGGACATGGCTACACCTTC,CATAEGGHGYTF
once,TRBV28,.,TRBJ1-2,TGTGCCAGCAGTTCGCAGGGACCCTATGGCTACACCTTC,CASSSQGPYGYTF
.,TRBV19,TRBD2,TRBJ2-2,TGTGCCAGTAGTGGGACTAGCGGGTTCGGGGAGCTGTTTTTT,CASSGTSGFGELFF
few,TRBV5-8,TRBD2,TRBJ2-3,TGTGCCAGCAGCTTGAAACTAGCGGGCTGGGGTGATACGCAGTATTTT,CASSLKLAGWGDTQYF
.,TRBV7-8,.,TRBJ1-5,TGTGCCAGCAGCTTATTGAGCAGGGGTAGCAATCAGCCCCAGCATTTT,CASSLLSRGSNQPQHF
.,TRBV15,.,TRBJ1-2,TGTGCCACCAGCAGAGATCCACCCGGTGCGCGTGGCTACACCTTC,CATSRDPPGARGYTF
.,TRBV5-5,.,TRBJ1-2,TGTGCCAGCAGCTTGGAGGGGCAGGACTATGGCTACACCTTC,CASSLEGQDYGYTF
.,TRBV19,.,TRBJ1-4,TGTGCCAGTCTTAAACAGGGTGGAGGAGAAAAACTGTTTTTT,CASLKQGGGEKLFF
.,TRBV6-5,TRBD1,TRBJ1-2,TGTGCCAGCAGCCCGGGACAGACTAACTATGGCTACACCTTC,CASSPGQTNYGYTF
.,TRBV29-1,.,TRBJ2-7,TGCAGCGTGGTTACTACCGAGCAGTACTTC,CSVVTTEQYF
.,TRBV5-4,TRBD1,TRBJ2-7,TGTGCCAGCAGCTTTGACAGGGGGCAGAAGTACTTC,CASSFDRGQKYF
.,TRBV9,.,TRBJ2-7,TGTGCCAGCAGCGTAGCTGTGACCTCCTACGAGCAGTACTTC,CASSVAVTSYEQYF
.,TRBV6-5,.,TRBJ2-1,TGTGCCAGCAGTTACACTCCGGGACGGCCTTACAATGAGCAGTTCTTC,CASSYTPGRPYNEQFF
.,TRBV2,TRBD2,TRBJ2-5,TGTGCCAGCAGGGGAAGCGGGGGGGACTGGGAAAAGACCCAGTACTTC,CASRGSGGDWEKTQYF
.,TRBV2,.,TRBJ1-1,TGTGCCAGCAGTCTACAGCAAACTGAAGCTTTCTTT,CASSLQQTEAFF
.,TRBV7-9,.,TRBJ1-1,TGTGCCAGCAGCTTAGAAAAGGTTGGAGGCACTGAAGCTTTCTTT,CASSLEKVGGTEAFF
.,TRBV7-2,TRBD1,TRBJ1-6,TGTGCCAGCAGCCTGGGACAGCTTAATTCACCCCTCCACTTT,CASSLGQLNSPLHF
.,TRBV4-1,TRBD2,TRBJ2-7,TGCGCCAGCATGTTTGTAGCGGGAGGTGGCGAGCAGTACTTC,CASMFVAGGGEQYF
.,TRBV28,.,TRBJ1-2,TGTGCCAGCAGCCCTAGACAGAACTATGGCTACACCTTC,CASSPRQNYGYTF
.,TRBV5-1,.,TRBJ2-2,TGCGCCAGCAGCCCCGGAACTCATAACACCGGGGAGCTGTTTTTT,CASSPGTHNTGELFF
.,TRBV5-1,.,TRBJ2-1,TGCGCCAGCAGCTTGGGGGGGGCCGGTGAGCAGTTCTTC,CASSLGGAGEQFF
.,TRBV7-8,.,TRBJ1-1,TGTGCCAGCAGCTTAGCGGGATTTAATGGTGAAGCTTTCTTT,CASSLAGFNGEAFF
.,TRBV5-1,TRBD1,TRBJ1-1,TGCGCCAGCAGCCCCGGGACAGGGGCAGAAGCTTTCTTT,CASSPGTGAEAFF
.,TRBV7-8,.,TRBJ2-7,TGTGCCAGCAGCTCTTGGTCGGAGCTATCCTACGAGCAGTACTTC,CASSSWSELSYEQYF
.,TRBV19,.,TRBJ1-1,TGTGCCAGTAGTTTCACTATGGTAGGGAAAGCTTTCTTT,CASSFTMVGKAFF
.,TRBV28,TRBD2,TRBJ2-3,TGTGCCAGCAGTTTACTCAGCGGGGGCCGGGTCACAGATACGCAGTATTTT,CASSLLSGGRVTDTQYF
.,TRBV4-1,TRBD1,TRBJ2-1,TGCGCCAGCAGCCAAGATCCGCCAGGGGGCTTCAATGAGCAGTTCTTC,CASSQDPPGGFNEQFF
.,TRBV5-8,.,TRBJ1-1,TGTGCCAGCAGCTTGGAGGCGGGTGGGAACACTGAAGCTTTCTTT,CASSLEAGGNTEAFF
.,TRBV7-2,.,TRBJ2-7,TGTGCCAGCAGCTTAGGGGGTGTTTACGAGCAGTACTTC,CASSLGGVYEQYF
.,TRBV19,TRBD1,TRBJ2-7,TGTGCCAGTAGCAGAACAGGGGGACGCCTCCTCGAGCAGTACTTC,CASSRTGGRLLEQYF
few,TRBV28,.,TRBJ2-5,TGTGCCAGCAGTGGTTTGGAGACCCAGTACTTC,CASSGLETQYF
.,TRBV9,.,TRBJ2-3,TGTGCCAGCAGCGATCGCACAGATACGCAGTATTTT,CASSDRTDTQYF
.,TRBV6-5,.,TRBJ1-3,TGTGCCAGTAGACCACAGGGTACCTCTGGAAACACCATATATTTT,CASRPQGTSGNTIYF
.,TRBV15,.,TRBJ1-6,TGTGCCACCAGCAGAGATTTGGTCAGGAATTCACCCCTCCACTTT,CATSRDLVRNSPLHF
.,TRBV5-1,.,TRBJ1-2,TGCGCCAGCAGCCTCCCTCTGATGGGGAGCGGCTACACCTTC,CASSLPLMGSGYTF
.,TRBV7-3,TRBD1,TRBJ1-1,TGTGCCAGCAGCTTAAGACCCGGGGGACAGGGAAGAGGTGCTTTCTTT,CASSLRPGGQGRGAFF
.,TRBV11-1,TRBD2,TRBJ2-2,TGTGCCAGCAGCCACGAGAGTAGGTTAGCGGGGGACACCGGGGAGCTGTTTTTT,CASSHESRLAGDTGELFF
once,TRBV2,TRBD2,TRBJ2-7,TGTGCCAGCAAAGGGAGGGTTTGGGAGCAGTACTTC,CASKGRVWEQYF
.,TRBV19,.,TRBJ1-1,TGTGCCAGTAGTATAGACAAGGGCGGCATGGAAGCTTTCTTT,CASSIDKGGMEAFF
.,TRBV4-2,.,TRBJ1-3,TGTGCCAGCAGCCAAGAGTTAGGCTCTGGAAACACCATATATTTT,CASSQELGSGNTIYF
.,TRBV30,.,TRBJ2-7,TGTGCCTGGAGTCCCCGACACTACGAGCAGTACTTC,CAWSPRHYEQYF
.,TRBV9,TRBD2,TRBJ2-2,TGTGCCAGCAGCTTAAGTTTGCGGGAGACTGGGGAGCTGTTTTTT,CASSLSLRETGELFF
.,TRBV4-2,.,TRBJ1-2,TGTGCCAGCAGCCCCCTAAGTGGAAACTATGGCTACACCTTC,CASSPLSGNYGYTF